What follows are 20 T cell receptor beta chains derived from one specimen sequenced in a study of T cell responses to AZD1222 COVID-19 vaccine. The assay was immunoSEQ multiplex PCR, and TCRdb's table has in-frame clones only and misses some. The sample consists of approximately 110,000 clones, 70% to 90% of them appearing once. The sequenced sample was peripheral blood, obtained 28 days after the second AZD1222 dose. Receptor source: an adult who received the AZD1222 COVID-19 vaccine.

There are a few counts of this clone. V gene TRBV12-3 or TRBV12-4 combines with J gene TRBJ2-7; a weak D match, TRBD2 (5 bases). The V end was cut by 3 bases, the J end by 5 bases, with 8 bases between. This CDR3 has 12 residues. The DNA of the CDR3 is TGTGCCAGCAGTTTCACTAGGCACGAGCAGTACTTC. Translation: CASSFTRHEQYF.

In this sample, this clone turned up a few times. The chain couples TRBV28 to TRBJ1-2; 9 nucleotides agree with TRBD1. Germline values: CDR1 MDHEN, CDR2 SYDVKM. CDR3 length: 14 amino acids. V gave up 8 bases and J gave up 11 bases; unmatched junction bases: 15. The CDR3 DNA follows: TGTGCCAGCTCTCCGAGAGAGACAGGGGGTGGTTACACCTTC. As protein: CASSPRETGGGYTF.

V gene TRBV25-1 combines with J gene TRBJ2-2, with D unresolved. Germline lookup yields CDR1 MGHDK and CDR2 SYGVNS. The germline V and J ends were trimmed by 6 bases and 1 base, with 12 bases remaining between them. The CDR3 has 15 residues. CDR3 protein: CASSQPIQNTGELFF. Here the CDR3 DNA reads TGTGCCAGCAGCCAACCTATACAGAACACCGGGGAGCTGTTTTTT.

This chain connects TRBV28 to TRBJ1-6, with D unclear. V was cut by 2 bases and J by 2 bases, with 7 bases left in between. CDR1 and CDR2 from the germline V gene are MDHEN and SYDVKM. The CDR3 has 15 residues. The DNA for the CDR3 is TGTGCCAGCAGTTTAGGGCAGGCCTATAATTCACCCCTCCACTTT. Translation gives CASSLGQAYNSPLHF.

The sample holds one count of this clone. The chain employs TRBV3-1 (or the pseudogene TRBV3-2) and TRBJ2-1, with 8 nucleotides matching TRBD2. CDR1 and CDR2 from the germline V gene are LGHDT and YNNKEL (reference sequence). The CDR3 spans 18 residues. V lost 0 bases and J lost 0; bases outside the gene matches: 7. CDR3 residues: CASSQELAGGSSYNEQFF. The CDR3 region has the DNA TGTGCCAGCAGCCAAGAGTTGGCGGGGGGAAGCTCCTACAATGAGCAGTTCTTC.

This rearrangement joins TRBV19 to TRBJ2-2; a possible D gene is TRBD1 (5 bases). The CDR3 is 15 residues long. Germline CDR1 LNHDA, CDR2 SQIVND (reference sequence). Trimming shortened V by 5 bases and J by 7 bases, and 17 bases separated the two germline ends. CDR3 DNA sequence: TGTGCCAGTAGTGCTGACAGAAGCTATCACGGGGAGCTGTTTTTT. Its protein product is CASSADRSYHGELFF.

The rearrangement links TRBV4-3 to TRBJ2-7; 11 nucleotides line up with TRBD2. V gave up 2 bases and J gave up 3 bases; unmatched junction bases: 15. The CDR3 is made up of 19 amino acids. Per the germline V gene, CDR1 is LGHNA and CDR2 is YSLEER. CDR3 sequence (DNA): TGCGCCAGCAGCCAAAAAGTACTAGCGGGAGATGGCCTCGACTACGAGCAGTACTTC. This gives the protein CASSQKVLAGDGLDYEQYF.

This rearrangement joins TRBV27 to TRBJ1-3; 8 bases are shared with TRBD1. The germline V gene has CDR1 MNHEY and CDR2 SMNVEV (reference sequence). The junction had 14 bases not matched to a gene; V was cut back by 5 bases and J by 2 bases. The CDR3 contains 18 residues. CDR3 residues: CASSRSPQGAITGNTIYF. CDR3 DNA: TGTGCCAGCAGTAGGTCTCCGCAGGGGGCTATAACTGGAAACACCATATATTTT.

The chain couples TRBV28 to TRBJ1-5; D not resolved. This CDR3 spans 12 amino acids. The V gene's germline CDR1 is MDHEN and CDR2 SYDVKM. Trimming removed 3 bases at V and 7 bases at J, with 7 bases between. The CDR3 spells CASSFGRQPQHF. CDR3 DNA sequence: TGTGCCAGCAGTTTTGGAAGGCAGCCCCAGCATTTT.

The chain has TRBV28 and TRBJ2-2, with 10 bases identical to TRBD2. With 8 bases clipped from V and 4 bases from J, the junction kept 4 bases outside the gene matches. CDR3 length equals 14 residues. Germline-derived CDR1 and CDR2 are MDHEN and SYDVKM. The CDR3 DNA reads TGTGCCAGCGGACTAGCGGCCTTCACCGGGGAGCTGTTTTTT. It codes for CASGLAAFTGELFF.

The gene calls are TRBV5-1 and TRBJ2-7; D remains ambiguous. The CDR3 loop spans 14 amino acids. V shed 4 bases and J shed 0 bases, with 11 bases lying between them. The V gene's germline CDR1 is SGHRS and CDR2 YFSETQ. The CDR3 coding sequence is TGCGCCAGCAGCGAAATTGAGAGCTCCTACGAGCAGTACTTC. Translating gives CASSEIESSYEQYF.

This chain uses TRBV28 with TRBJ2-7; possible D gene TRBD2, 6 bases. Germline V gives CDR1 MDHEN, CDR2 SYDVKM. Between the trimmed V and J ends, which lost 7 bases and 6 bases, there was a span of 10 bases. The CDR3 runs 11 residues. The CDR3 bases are TGTGCCAGCACCCTGCGGGGCGAGCAGTACTTC. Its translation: CASTLRGEQYF. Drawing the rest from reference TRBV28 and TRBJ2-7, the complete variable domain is DVKVTQSSRYLVKRTGEKVFLECVQDMDHENMFWYRQDPGLGLRLIYFSYDVKMKEKGDIPEGYSVSREKKERFSLILESASTNQTSMYLCASTLRGEQYFGPGTRLTVT.

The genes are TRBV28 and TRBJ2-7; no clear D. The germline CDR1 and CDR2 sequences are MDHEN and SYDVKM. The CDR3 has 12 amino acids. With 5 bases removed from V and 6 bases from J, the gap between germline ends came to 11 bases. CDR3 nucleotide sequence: TGTGCCAGCAGTCTGATCCCCGGCGAGCAGTACTTC. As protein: CASSLIPGEQYF.

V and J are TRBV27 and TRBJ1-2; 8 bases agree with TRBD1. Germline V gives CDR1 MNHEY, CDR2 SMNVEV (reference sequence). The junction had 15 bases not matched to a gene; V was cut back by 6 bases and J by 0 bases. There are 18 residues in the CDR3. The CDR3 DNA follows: TGTGCCAGCAGACCCCCGCCGGGACAGGATAACCCTAACTATGGCTACACCTTC. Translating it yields CASRPPPGQDNPNYGYTF.

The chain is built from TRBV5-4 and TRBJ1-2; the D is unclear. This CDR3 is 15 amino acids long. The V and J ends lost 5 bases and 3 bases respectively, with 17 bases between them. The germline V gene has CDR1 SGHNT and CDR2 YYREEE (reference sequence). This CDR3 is CASSQGSSRDYGYTF. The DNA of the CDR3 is TGTGCCAGCAGTCAAGGATCGTCAAGGGACTATGGCTACACCTTC.

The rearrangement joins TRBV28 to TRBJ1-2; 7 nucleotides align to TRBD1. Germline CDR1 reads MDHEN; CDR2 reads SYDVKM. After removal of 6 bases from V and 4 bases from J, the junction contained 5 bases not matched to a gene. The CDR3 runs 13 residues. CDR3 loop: CASSSDRVYGYTF. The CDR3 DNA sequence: TGTGCCAGCAGCTCTGACAGGGTCTATGGCTACACCTTC.

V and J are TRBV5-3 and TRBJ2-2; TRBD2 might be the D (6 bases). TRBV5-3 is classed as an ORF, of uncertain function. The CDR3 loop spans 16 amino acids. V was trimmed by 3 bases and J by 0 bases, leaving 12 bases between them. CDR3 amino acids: CARSSAGTPNTGELFF. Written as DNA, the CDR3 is TGTGCCAGAAGCTCGGCGGGAACTCCGAACACCGGGGAGCTGTTTTTT.

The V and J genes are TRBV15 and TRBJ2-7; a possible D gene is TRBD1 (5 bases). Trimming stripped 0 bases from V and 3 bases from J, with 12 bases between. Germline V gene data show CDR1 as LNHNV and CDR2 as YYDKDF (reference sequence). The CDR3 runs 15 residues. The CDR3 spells CATSRDLDRYYEQYF. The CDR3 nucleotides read TGTGCCACCAGCAGAGATTTAGACAGATACTACGAGCAGTACTTC. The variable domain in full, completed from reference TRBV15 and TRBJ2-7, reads DAMVIQNPRYQVTQFGKPVTLSCSQTLNHNVMYWYQQKSSQAPKLLFHYYDKDFNNEADTPDNFQSRRPNTSFCFLDIRSPGLGDTAMYLCATSRDLDRYYEQYFGPGTRLTVT.

DNA for the CDR3: TGTGCCAGCAGTCTTACAGGGGTCCGCCTTAACTCTGGAAACACCATATATTTT. This translates into CASSLTGVRLNSGNTIYF. V gene TRBV28 combines with J gene TRBJ1-3; 7 nucleotides line up with TRBD1. With 5 bases clipped from V and 0 bases from J, the junction kept 13 bases outside the gene matches. Germline V gives CDR1 MDHEN, CDR2 SYDVKM. The CDR3 totals 18 residues. The full variable domain, completed using reference TRBV28 and TRBJ1-3, is DVKVTQSSRYLVKRTGEKVFLECVQDMDHENMFWYRQDPGLGLRLIYFSYDVKMKEKGDIPEGYSVSREKKERFSLILESASTNQTSMYLCASSLTGVRLNSGNTIYFGEGSWLTVV.

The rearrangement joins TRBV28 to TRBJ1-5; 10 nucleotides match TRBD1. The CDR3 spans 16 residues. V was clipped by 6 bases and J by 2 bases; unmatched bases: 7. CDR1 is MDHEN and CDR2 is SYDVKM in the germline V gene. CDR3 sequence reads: CASRSGQGVGNQPQHF. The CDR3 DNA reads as TGTGCCAGCAGGAGCGGACAGGGGGTAGGCAATCAGCCCCAGCATTTT.